Listed below are T cell receptor beta chains from one sample, sequenced in a study of post-analysis software for immune sequencing data. In TCRdb, the PCR reads were re-called with MiXCR into one record per CDR3 protein. The sample holds 380,000 or so distinct CDR3 sequences; roughly 35% are singletons and the top ten take around an eighth. Sequences were obtained from blood. Receptors originate from a girl aged 5 to 17 with multiple sclerosis. The CDR3 runs from the conserved cysteine through the conserved F or W. A D gene is named only where the DNA matches it firmly. Rows give clone size only sometimes, using once, few, many, or a class for an expanded clone.

V gene	D gene	clone size	J gene	CDR3 DNA	CDR3 protein
TRBV20-1	TRBD1	few	TRBJ2-7	TGCAGTGCCAGCGGACGGACAGGGGGTTATAACGAGCAGTACTTC	CSASGRTGGYNEQYF
TRBV10-3	TRBD2	NA	TRBJ2-1	TGTGCCATCAGCATGGGGAGGGACAATGAGCAGTTCTTC	CAISMGRDNEQFF
TRBV29-1	NA	few	TRBJ1-2	TGCAGCGTTGAAGAAGTAGGGGGGGGAGGCTACACCTTC	CSVEEVGGGGYTF
TRBV20-1	TRBD1	NA	TRBJ1-1	TGCAGTGCCGGAAGAACAGGGGGCTTCATGAACACTGAAGCTTTCTTT	CSAGRTGGFMNTEAFF
TRBV7-6	TRBD1	NA	TRBJ2-7	TGTGCCAGCGGTTGGGGACAGAGCTACGAGCAGTACTTC	CASGWGQSYEQYF
TRBV28	TRBD2	few	TRBJ2-7	TGTGCCAGCAGGCCGGGACTACCTACCCGAGTCTACGAGCAGTACTTC	CASRPGLPTRVYEQYF
TRBV12-3/TRBV12-4	NA	NA	TRBJ2-6	TGTGCCAGCAGACCTCGTGGGGCCAACGTCCTGACTTTC	CASRPRGANVLTF
TRBV13	TRBD2	NA	TRBJ2-1	TGTGCCAGCAGCTTAGACTGGACTAGCGGGGCGAGCTCCTACAATGAGCAGTTCTTC	CASSLDWTSGASSYNEQFF
TRBV12-3/TRBV12-4	NA	NA	TRBJ2-3	TGTGCCAGCAGCAAACCTGGACTCCTCCATAGCACAGATACGCAGTATTTT	CASSKPGLLHSTDTQYF
TRBV7-2	NA	NA	TRBJ2-5	TGTGCCAGCAGCTTAGTCCCCAGTGAGACCCAGTACTTC	CASSLVPSETQYF
TRBV20-1	NA	few	TRBJ1-4	TGCAGTGCTACCACGGGGGATGAAAAACTGTTTTTT	CSATTGDEKLFF
TRBV6-2/TRBV6-3	NA	NA	TRBJ2-3	TGTGCCAGTAGTACCCCCTTTCACCCAGATACGCAGTATTTT	CASSTPFHPDTQYF
TRBV24-1	NA	NA	TRBJ2-1	TGTGCCACCAAGGGATTGGGGAACAATGAGCAGTTCTTC	CATKGLGNNEQFF
TRBV19	TRBD1	NA	TRBJ1-1	TGTGCCAGTAACTACGGACAGGAGAACACTGAAGCTTTCTTT	CASNYGQENTEAFF
TRBV27	NA	NA	TRBJ1-6	TGTGCCAGCATGACAAACTATAATTCACCCCTCCACTTT	CASMTNYNSPLHF
TRBV4-1	TRBD1	NA	TRBJ1-2	TGCGCCAGCAGACCGGGACAGGGAGACGGCTACACCTTC	CASRPGQGDGYTF
TRBV12-3/TRBV12-4	TRBD1	few	TRBJ2-4	TGTGCCAGCAGTTACCTCGGGACAGGGGTTTACAACATTCAGTACTTC	CASSYLGTGVYNIQYF
TRBV12-3/TRBV12-4	NA	few	TRBJ1-1	TGTGCCAGCAGTTTGTCCAGGGCGAACACTGAAGCTTTCTTT	CASSLSRANTEAFF
TRBV20-1	NA	NA	TRBJ1-1	TGCAGTGCTAGGTATGGGGGATTGATCATGAACACTGAAGCTTTCTTT	CSARYGGLIMNTEAFF
TRBV5-1	TRBD2	NA	TRBJ2-1	TGCGCCAGCAGCTCCCTTCCTAGCGGGGGGCCCGCACTTTACAATGAGCAGTTCTTC	CASSSLPSGGPALYNEQFF
TRBV20-1	NA	few	TRBJ2-7	TGCAGTGCTAGGTGGGGGAGCTCCTACGAGCAGTACTTC	CSARWGSSYEQYF
TRBV11-2	TRBD1	few	TRBJ2-1	TGTGCCAGCAGCGTAGCAGGGGGCGCGGGTGGTGAGCAGTTCTTC	CASSVAGGAGGEQFF
TRBV5-5	NA	few	TRBJ2-3	TGTGCCAGCAGCCAAAAACTGAGCGACACAGATACGCAGTATTTT	CASSQKLSDTDTQYF
TRBV12-3/TRBV12-4	NA	NA	TRBJ2-5	TGTGCCAGCAGTTCGGCCAGCGTAAGGGAGACCCAGTACTTC	CASSSASVRETQYF
TRBV7-9	TRBD1	few	TRBJ2-5	TGTGCCAGCAGCTTAGCGTGGACAGGCGTGAAAGAGACCCAGTACTTC	CASSLAWTGVKETQYF
TRBV12-3/TRBV12-4	NA	NA	TRBJ1-2	TGTGCCAGCAGTTTATGGGGTGCTGGCTACACCTTC	CASSLWGAGYTF
TRBV12-3/TRBV12-4	TRBD2	few	TRBJ2-1	TGTGCCAGCAGTTATATAGCGGGGGGTCTTTACAATGAGCAGTTCTTC	CASSYIAGGLYNEQFF
TRBV12-3/TRBV12-4	TRBD2	NA	TRBJ2-3	TGTGCCAGCAGTTCTTCACCCGGACTAGCGGGGGGTCGGGGAGATGCGCAGTATTTT	CASSSSPGLAGGRGDAQYF
TRBV30	NA	NA	TRBJ1-4	TGTGCCTGGAGTAGACAGAGCAATGAAAAACTGTTTTTT	CAWSRQSNEKLFF
TRBV19	NA	NA	TRBJ2-3	TGTGCCAGTAGTATAGGGGCTAGCGGCACAGATACGCAGTATTTT	CASSIGASGTDTQYF
TRBV4-3	TRBD2	once	TRBJ2-7	TGCGCCAACAGTATGACGTCTAGCGGGGTCTACGAGCAGTACTTC	CANSMTSSGVYEQYF
TRBV18	NA	once	TRBJ2-6	TGTGCCAACGCCCCAAACAGGGAGGCCAACGTCCTGACTTTC	CANAPNREANVLTF
TRBV7-9	NA	NA	TRBJ2-1	TGTGCCAGCAGCCCTCCTCTCAAAGGCCAGAAGGGCTACAATGAGCAGTTCTTC	CASSPPLKGQKGYNEQFF
TRBV24-1	TRBD1	NA	TRBJ2-7	TGTGCCACCAGTGATCGGGACAGGGGTTACGAGCAGTACTTC	CATSDRDRGYEQYF
TRBV5-1	TRBD1	many	TRBJ2-7	TGCGCCAGCAGCCTAGACAGGGGCGAGCAGTACTTC	CASSLDRGEQYF
TRBV27	TRBD1	NA	TRBJ1-5	TGTGCCAGCAGACAGGGGGCACAGCCCCGGCATTTT	CASRQGAQPRHF
TRBV20-1	TRBD2	NA	TRBJ2-7	TGCAGTGCCTTACTAGCGGGGGGATCCTCCTACGAGCAGTACTTC	CSALLAGGSSYEQYF
TRBV7-3	NA	few	TRBJ2-7	TGTGCCAGCAGCTCAACCGGGACCCGCCCCGGCGAGCAGTACTTC	CASSSTGTRPGEQYF
TRBV9	TRBD1	NA	TRBJ1-5	TGTGCCAGCAGCCCAGGGGGGTCGGGGAATCAGCCCCAGCATTTT	CASSPGGSGNQPQHF
TRBV7-2	NA	NA	TRBJ1-1	TGTGCCAGCAGCTTAGCGGCGGGATGGTACACTGAAGCTTTCTTT	CASSLAAGWYTEAFF
TRBV4-1	TRBD2	few	TRBJ2-1	TGCGCCAGCAGCCAAGTGGGGGGGGACAATGAGCAGTTCTTC	CASSQVGGDNEQFF
TRBV12-5	NA	once	TRBJ2-7	TGTGCTAGTGGTTTGGTATACGGCCAGGGGACGTACTACGAGCAGTACTTC	CASGLVYGQGTYYEQYF
TRBV4-2	NA	NA	TRBJ1-5	TGTGCCAGCAGCCAGGGTCAGAGACAGCCCCAGCATTTT	CASSQGQRQPQHF
TRBV5-1	NA	few	TRBJ2-5	TGCGCCAGCAGCAGGGGACAAGAGACCCAGTACTTC	CASSRGQETQYF
TRBV7-2	TRBD2	few	TRBJ2-1	TGTGCCAGCAGCTGGACGAGCGGGACTAGCGGCTCCTACAATGAGCAGTTCTTC	CASSWTSGTSGSYNEQFF
TRBV7-2	TRBD1	NA	TRBJ2-5	TGTGCTATAAGGAGACGAGACAGGGTTACGGAGACCCAGTACTTC	CAIRRRDRVTETQYF